The clone carrying this T cell receptor beta chain was recorded only once. This entry is derived from a study of blood T cell repertoires in COVID-19. The protocol was immunoSEQ multiplex PCR, while the TCRdb copy is restricted to in-frame clones and leaves out a portion. The data contain approximately 35,000 clones, about 80% of them singletons. CDR3 size: 14 residues. Unmatched junction bases numbered 5, after V lost 7 bases and J lost 2 bases. In germline, CDR1 is MNHEY, CDR2 SVGAGI. The sample taken for sequencing was peripheral blood. The chain couples TRBV6-5 to TRBJ1-3; 7 nucleotides match TRBD1. This sequence originates from a man older than 75 with acute or convalescent COVID-19. The CDR3 loop reads CASIPTGPGNTIYF. In DNA, the CDR3 is TGTGCCAGCATTCCGACAGGGCCTGGAAACACCATATATTTT.